The text below deals with one T cell receptor beta chain. Its antigen is as yet unknown. The length of the CDR3 is 12 residues. From germline, CDR1 is MNHEY and CDR2 SMNVEV (reference sequence). V was clipped by 8 bases and J by 2 bases; unmatched bases: 3. Unfractionated whole blood served as the source for total RNA extraction. This sample is drawn from a study of human T cells and chemical hapten exposure. Points from the study as a whole: Sensitizing to DPC left TCRs with a frequency above 1 in 1000 unaltered.

The study used a library that attached unique molecular identifiers to individual cDNA molecules. MiXCR, applied by TCRdb to the 5' RACE reads, yields one record per CDR3 protein. The sample shows roughly 120,000 distinct CDR3 sequences, approximately 20% of them seen only once. This rearrangement joins TRBV27 to TRBJ2-7; 7 bases match TRBD2. The TCR originated in a human donor in good health. The CDR3 DNA sequence: TGTGCCAGCCGGGGGGTGGCCTACGAGCAGTACTTC. As protein: CASRGVAYEQYF.